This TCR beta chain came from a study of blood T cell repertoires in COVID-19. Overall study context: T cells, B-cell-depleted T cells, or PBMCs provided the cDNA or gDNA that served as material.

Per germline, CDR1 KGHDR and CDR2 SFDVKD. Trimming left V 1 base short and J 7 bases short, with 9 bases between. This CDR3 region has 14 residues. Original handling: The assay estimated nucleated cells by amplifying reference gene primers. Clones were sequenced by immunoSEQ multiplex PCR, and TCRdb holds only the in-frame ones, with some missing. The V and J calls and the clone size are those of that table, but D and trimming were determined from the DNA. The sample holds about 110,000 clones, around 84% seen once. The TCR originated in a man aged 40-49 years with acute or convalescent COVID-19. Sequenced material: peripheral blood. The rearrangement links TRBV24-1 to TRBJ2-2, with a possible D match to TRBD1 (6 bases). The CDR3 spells CATSDFKGDGELFF. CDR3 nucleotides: TGTGCCACCAGTGATTTTAAGGGGGACGGGGAGCTGTTTTTT.